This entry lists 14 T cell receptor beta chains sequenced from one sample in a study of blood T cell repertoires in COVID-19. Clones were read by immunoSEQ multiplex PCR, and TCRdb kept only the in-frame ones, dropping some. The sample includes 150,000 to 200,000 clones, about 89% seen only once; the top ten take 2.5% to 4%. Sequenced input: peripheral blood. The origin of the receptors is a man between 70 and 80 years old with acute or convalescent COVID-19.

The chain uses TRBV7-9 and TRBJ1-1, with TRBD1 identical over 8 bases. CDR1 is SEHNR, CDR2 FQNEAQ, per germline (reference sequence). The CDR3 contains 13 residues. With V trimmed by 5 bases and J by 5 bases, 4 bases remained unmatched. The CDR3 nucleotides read TGTGCCAGCAGCCTACAGGGGGAAACTGAAGCTTTCTTT. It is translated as CASSLQGETEAFF.

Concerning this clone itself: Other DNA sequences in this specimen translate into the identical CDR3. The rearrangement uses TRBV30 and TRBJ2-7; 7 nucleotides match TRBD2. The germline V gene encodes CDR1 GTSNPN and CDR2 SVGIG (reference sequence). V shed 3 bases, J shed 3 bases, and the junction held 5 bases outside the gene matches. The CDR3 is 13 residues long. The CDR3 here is CAWSPGGFYEQYF. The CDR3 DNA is TGTGCCTGGAGCCCGGGGGGTTTCTACGAGCAGTACTTC. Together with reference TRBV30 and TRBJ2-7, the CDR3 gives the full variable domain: SQTIHQWPATLVQPVGSPLSLECTVEGTSNPNLYWYRQAAGRGLQLLFYSVGIGQISSEVPQNLSASRPQDRQFILSSKKLLLSDSGFYLCAWSPGGFYEQYFGPGTRLTVT.

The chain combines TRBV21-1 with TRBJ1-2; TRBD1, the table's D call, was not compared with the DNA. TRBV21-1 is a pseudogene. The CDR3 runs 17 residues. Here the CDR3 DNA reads TGTGCCAGCAGCAAAAGGGACAGGGAACTATGGGGGGATGGCTACACCTTC. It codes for CASSKRDRELWGDGYTF.

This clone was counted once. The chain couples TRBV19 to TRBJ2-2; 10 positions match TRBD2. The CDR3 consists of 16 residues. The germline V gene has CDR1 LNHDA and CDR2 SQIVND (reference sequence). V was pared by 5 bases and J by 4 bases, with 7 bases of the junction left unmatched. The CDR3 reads CASSRTSGVTTGELFF. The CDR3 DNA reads TGTGCCAGTAGTCGCACTAGCGGGGTAACCACCGGGGAGCTGTTTTTT. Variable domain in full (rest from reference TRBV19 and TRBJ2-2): DGGITQSPKYLFRKEGQNVTLSCEQNLNHDAMYWYRQDPGQGLRLIYYSQIVNDFQKGDIAEGYSVSREKKESFPLTVTSAQKNPTAFYLCASSRTSGVTTGELFFGEGSRLTVL.

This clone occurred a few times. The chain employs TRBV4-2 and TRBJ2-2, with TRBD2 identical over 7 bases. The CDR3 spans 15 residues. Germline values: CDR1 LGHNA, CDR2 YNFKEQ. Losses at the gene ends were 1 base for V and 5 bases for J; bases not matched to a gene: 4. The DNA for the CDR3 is TGTGCCAGCAGCCAAGGACCCGGGGGGACCGGGGAGCTGTTTTTT. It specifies CASSQGPGGTGELFF.

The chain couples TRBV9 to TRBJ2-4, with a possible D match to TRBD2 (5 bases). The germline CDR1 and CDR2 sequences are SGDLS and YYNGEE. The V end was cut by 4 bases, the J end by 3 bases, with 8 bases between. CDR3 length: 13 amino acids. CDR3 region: CASSPGVKNIQYF. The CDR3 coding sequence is TGTGCCAGCAGCCCCGGGGTCAAAAACATTCAGTACTTC.

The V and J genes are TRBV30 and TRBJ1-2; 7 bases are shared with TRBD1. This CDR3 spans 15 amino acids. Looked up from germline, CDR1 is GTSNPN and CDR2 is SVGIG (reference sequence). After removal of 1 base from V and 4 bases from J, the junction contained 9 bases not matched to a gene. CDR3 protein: CAWSDGTVDPYGYTF. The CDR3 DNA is TGTGCCTGGAGTGATGGGACAGTGGATCCCTATGGCTACACCTTC.

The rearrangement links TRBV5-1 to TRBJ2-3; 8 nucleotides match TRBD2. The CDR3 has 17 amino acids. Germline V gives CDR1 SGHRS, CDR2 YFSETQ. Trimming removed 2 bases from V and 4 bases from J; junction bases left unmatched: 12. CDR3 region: CASSFRPGGPGADTQYF. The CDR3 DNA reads TGCGCCAGCAGCTTTAGGCCGGGGGGGCCAGGAGCAGATACGCAGTATTTT. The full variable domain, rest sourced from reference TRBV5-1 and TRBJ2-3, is KAGVTQTPRYLIKTRGQQVTLSCSPISGHRSVSWYQQTPGQGLQFLFEYFSETQRNKGNFPGRFSGRQFSNSRSEMNVSTLELGDSALYLCASSFRPGGPGADTQYFGPGTRLTVL.

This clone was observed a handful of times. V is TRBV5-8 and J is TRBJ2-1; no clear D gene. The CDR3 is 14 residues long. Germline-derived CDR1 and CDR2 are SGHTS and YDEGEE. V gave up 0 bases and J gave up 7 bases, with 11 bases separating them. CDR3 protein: CASSLARAWNEQFF. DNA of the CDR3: TGTGCCAGCAGCTTGGCCCGCGCATGGAATGAGCAGTTCTTC.

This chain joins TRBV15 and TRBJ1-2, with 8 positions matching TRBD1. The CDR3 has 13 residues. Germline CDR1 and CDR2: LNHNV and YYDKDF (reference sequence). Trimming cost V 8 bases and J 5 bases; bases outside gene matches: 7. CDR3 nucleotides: TGTGCCACCGAGGCAGGGGGCAATTATGGCTACACCTTC. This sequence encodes CATEAGGNYGYTF.

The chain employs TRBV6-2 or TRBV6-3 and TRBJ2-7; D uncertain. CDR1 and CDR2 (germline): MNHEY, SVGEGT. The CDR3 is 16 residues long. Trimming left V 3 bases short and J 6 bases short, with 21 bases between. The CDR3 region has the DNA TGTGCCAGCAGTTATTCCGTGCAGGCCCCTACCGGCGAGCAGTACTTC. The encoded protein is CASSYSVQAPTGEQYF.

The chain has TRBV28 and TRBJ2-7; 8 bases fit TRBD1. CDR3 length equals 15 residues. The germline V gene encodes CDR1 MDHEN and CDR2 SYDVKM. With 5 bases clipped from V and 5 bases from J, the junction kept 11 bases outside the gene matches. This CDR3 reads CASSPNRGAWDEQYF. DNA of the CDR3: TGTGCCAGCAGTCCAAACAGGGGGGCCTGGGACGAGCAGTACTTC.

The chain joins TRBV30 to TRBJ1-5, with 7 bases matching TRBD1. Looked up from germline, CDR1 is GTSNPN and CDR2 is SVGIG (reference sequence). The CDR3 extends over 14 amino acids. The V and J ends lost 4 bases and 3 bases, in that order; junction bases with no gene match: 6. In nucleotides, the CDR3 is TGTGCCTGGAACAAGGACAGGACCAATCAGCCCCAGCATTTT. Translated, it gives CAWNKDRTNQPQHF.

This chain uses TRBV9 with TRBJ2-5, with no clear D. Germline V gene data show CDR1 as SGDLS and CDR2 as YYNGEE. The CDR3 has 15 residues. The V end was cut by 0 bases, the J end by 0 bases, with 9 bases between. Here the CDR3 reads CASSVDVLHQETQYF. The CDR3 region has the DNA TGTGCCAGCAGCGTAGACGTACTTCACCAAGAGACCCAGTACTTC. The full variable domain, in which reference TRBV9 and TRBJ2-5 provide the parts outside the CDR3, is DSGVTQTPKHLITATGQRVTLRCSPRSGDLSVYWYQQSLDQGLQFLIQYYNGEERAKGNILERFSAQQFPDLHSELNLSSLELGDSALYFCASSVDVLHQETQYFGPGTRLLVL.